This T cell receptor beta chain was retrieved from a study of blood T cell repertoires in COVID-19. For the study at large: The cDNA or gDNA used as material had been derived from T cells, B-cell-depleted T cells, or PBMCs.

The CDR3 is made up of 16 amino acids. From germline, CDR1 is SGHRS and CDR2 YFSETQ. Trimming stripped 0 bases from V and 0 bases from J, with 10 bases between. Per the authors' pipeline: Estimation of nucleated cell counts relied on the amplification of reference gene primers. Profiled with immunoSEQ multiplex PCR; TCRdb holds only in-frame clones, not every one. D and trimming come from the DNA, and the V and J calls and clone size come from that table. The sample has 35,000 to 55,000 clones, about 85% seen once. This clonotype originated in a human donor in a cohort sampled during active COVID-19. This chain connects TRBV5-1 to TRBJ1-5, with D hard to call. The specimen was peripheral blood. The CDR3 region has the DNA TGCGCCAGCAGCTTGGCCGTCGGGAGTAGCAATCAGCCCCAGCATTTT. It codes for CASSLAVGSSNQPQHF.